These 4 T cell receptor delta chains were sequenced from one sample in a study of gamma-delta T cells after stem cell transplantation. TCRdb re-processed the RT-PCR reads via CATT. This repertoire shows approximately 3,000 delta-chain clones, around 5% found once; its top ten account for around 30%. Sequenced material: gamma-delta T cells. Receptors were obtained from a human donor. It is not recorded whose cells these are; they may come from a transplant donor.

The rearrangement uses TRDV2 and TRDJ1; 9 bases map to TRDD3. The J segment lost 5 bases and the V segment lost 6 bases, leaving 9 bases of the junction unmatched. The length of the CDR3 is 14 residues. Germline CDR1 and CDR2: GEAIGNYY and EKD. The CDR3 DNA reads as TGTGCCTGTCTTCTACTGGGGGACCGGGATAAACTCATCTTT. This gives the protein CACLLLGDRDKLIF.

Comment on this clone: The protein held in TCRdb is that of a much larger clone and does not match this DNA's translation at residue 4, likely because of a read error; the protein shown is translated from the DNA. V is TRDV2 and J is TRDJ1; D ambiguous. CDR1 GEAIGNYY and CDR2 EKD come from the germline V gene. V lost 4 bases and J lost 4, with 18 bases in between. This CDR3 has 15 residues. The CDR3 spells CACETLGTANDKLIF. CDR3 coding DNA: TGTGCCTGTGAAACCCTCGGGACGGCCAACGATAAACTCATCTTT.

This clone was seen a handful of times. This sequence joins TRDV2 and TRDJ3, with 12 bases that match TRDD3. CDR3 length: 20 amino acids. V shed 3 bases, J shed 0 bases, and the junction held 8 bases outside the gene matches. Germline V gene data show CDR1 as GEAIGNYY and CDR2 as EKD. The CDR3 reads CACDPILGDTISWDTRQMFF. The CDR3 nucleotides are TGTGCCTGTGACCCTATACTGGGGGATACAATCTCCTGGGACACCCGACAGATGTTTTTC.

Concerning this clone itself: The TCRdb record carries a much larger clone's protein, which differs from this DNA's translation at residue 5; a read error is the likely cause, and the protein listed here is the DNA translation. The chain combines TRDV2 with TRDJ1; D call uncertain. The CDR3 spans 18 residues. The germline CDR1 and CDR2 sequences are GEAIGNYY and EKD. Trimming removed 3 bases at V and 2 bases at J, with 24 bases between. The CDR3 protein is CACDPVGAPSDFTDKLIF. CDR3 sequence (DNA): TGTGCCTGTGACCCCGTAGGGGCGCCGTCTGATTTTACCGATAAACTCATCTTT.